The entry that follows covers one T cell receptor beta chain sequence. This record comes from a study of blood T cells in healthy people across ages. PCR was performed a second time for about 7 to 12 cycles using a sample-barcoded 5' primer and a J-beta primer mix. TCRdb re-called the 5' RACE reads through MiXCR, storing one row per CDR3 protein. The table includes about 1.5 million distinct CDR3 sequences, approximately 43% detected once. Donors each provided around 9 milliliters of peripheral blood. The CDR3 contains 16 residues. J gave up 6 bases and V 4 bases, and 11 bases lay outside the gene matches. Per germline, CDR1 SGDLS and CDR2 YYNGEE.

Sequenced sample: blood. The rearrangement joins TRBV9 to TRBJ2-1, with 9 nucleotides matching TRBD2. The clonotype originates from a woman in her late teens or twenties in good health. CDR3 amino acids: CASSTQPGTSSNEQFF. CDR3 sequence (DNA): TGTGCCAGCAGCACACAGCCCGGGACTAGCTCCAATGAGCAGTTCTTC.